These 15 T cell receptor beta chains were sequenced from one sample in a study of cytomegalovirus exposure and HLA in healthy donors. Both 60 Vbeta primers and 13 Jbeta primers went into the PCR. The assay was immunoSEQ multiplex PCR, and TCRdb's table has in-frame clones only and misses some. This sample has fewer than 150,000 clones, with around 76% found just once. Material for sequencing was PBMCs. These receptor sequences come from a man younger than 35 in good health and CMV-seronegative.

In DNA form, the CDR3 reads TGCGCCAGCAGCTTCTCCCAGGGCCCATATGGCTACACCTTC. Translating it yields CASSFSQGPYGYTF. The chain joins TRBV5-1 to TRBJ1-2; tentatively, D is TRBD1 (5 bases). V was trimmed by 2 bases and J by 5 bases, leaving 13 bases between them. Germline lookup yields CDR1 SGHRS and CDR2 YFSETQ. The CDR3 loop spans 14 amino acids.

This clone has just a few counts. This chain uses TRBV6-4 with TRBJ2-5; perhaps TRBD2 as D (6 bases). Deletions cut 5 bases from V and 11 bases from J, with 18 bases between. CDR1 and CDR2 from the germline V gene are MRHNA and SNTAGT. CDR3 length: 13 residues. CDR3 bases: TGTGCCAGCAGTCTCCGGGAGTCTGGTGAGCAGTACTTC. Protein: CASSLRESGEQYF.

The CDR3 DNA reads as TGTGCCAGCAGTTCACCCCAGCGGAATCCCGGGACTAGCGGGAGGGCCTCTGGGGCCAACGTCCTGACTTTC. This gives the protein CASSSPQRNPGTSGRASGANVLTF. The chain couples TRBV28 to TRBJ2-6; 16 nucleotides align to TRBD2. The V gene end was trimmed by 4 bases and the J gene end by 0 bases; junction bases not matched to a gene: 18. Germline CDR1 is MDHEN and CDR2 is SYDVKM. This CDR3 spans 24 amino acids.

This chain links TRBV9 with TRBJ1-1, with 9 bases that match TRBD1. Germline V lookup: CDR1 SGDLS, CDR2 YYNGEE. V shed 0 bases, J shed 11 bases, and the junction held 8 bases outside the gene matches. The CDR3 is made up of 14 amino acids. The CDR3 bases are TGTGCCAGCAGCGTAGATGGGACAGGGATCGGGGCTTTCTTT. Its translation is CASSVDGTGIGAFF.

V and J are TRBV11-3 and TRBJ2-7, with 7 nucleotides matching TRBD2. The CDR3 sequence is 13 residues long. Germline CDR1 SGHNT, CDR2 YENEEA. V was pared by 3 bases and J by 6 bases, with 5 bases of the junction left unmatched. CDR3 region: CASSLGGIREQYF. CDR3 in DNA: TGTGCCAGCAGCTTGGGAGGGATACGCGAGCAGTACTTC.

The chain joins TRBV15 to TRBJ2-5, with D maybe TRBD1 (5 bases). Trimming removed 1 base at V and 3 bases at J, with 15 bases between. Looked up from germline, CDR1 is LNHNV and CDR2 is YYDKDF (reference sequence). The CDR3 consists of 16 residues. Here the CDR3 reads CATSRVGLAGKETQYF. CDR3 nucleotides: TGTGCCACCAGCAGAGTAGGGTTAGCAGGGAAAGAGACCCAGTACTTC.

This clone appeared once. The chain joins TRBV10-3 to TRBJ1-2; tentatively, D is TRBD1 (5 bases). CDR1 and CDR2 (germline): ENHRY, SYGVKD. Trimming stripped 5 bases from V and 9 bases from J, with 19 bases between. The CDR3 has 14 amino acids. The CDR3 bases are TGTGCCATCAGTCTCGGGGAGGGACTGCTGAGCTACACCTTC. Amino acid sequence: CAISLGEGLLSYTF.

The chain couples TRBV27 to TRBJ1-1, with D unclear. CDR3 length: 15 residues. Germline V lookup: CDR1 MNHEY, CDR2 SMNVEV (reference sequence). V was pared by 1 base and J by 0 bases, with 9 bases between. This CDR3 is CASSLFSEMNTEAFF. CDR3 in DNA: TGTGCCAGCAGTTTATTTTCGGAGATGAACACTGAAGCTTTCTTT.

This rearrangement joins TRBV7-9 to TRBJ2-1, with 8 bases fitting TRBD2. The J segment lost 8 bases and the V segment lost 6 bases, leaving 12 bases of the junction unmatched. Germline values: CDR1 SEHNR, CDR2 FQNEAQ (reference sequence). The CDR3 is 15 residues long. The CDR3 protein is CASRHTGTSDYEQFF. The CDR3 DNA reads as TGTGCCAGCAGACATACCGGGACTAGTGACTATGAGCAGTTCTTC.

The chain combines TRBV6-5 with TRBJ2-7; D is uncertain. In germline, CDR1 is MNHEY, CDR2 SVGAGI. V was shortened by 6 bases and J by 4 bases, with 19 bases between the two germline ends. The CDR3 contains 15 residues. The CDR3 region has the DNA TGTGCCAGCAGCCCGGTCGCCACAGTTCGTTACGAGCAGTACTTC. It encodes CASSPVATVRYEQYF.

CDR3 DNA sequence: TGTGCCAGCAGTGATCCCCGCGGACAGGGCGCTGAAGCTTTCTTT. It yields the protein CASSDPRGQGAEAFF. The chain is built from TRBV25-1 and TRBJ1-1; TRBD1 aligns across 8 bases. Unmatched junction bases numbered 9, after V lost 3 bases and J lost 6 bases. CDR3 length: 15 amino acids. Per the germline V gene, CDR1 is MGHDK and CDR2 is SYGVNS. Looking up the rest from reference TRBV25-1 and TRBJ1-1 gives the full variable domain: EADIYQTPRYLVIGTGKKITLECSQTMGHDKMYWYQQDPGMELHLIHYSYGVNSTEKGDLSSESTVSRIRTEHFPLTLESARPSHTSQYLCASSDPRGQGAEAFFGQGTRLTVV.

The rearrangement uses TRBV19 and TRBJ2-7; 8 bases fit TRBD1. Germline lookup yields CDR1 LNHDA and CDR2 SQIVND (reference sequence). The CDR3 loop spans 16 amino acids. Germline trimming cut 9 bases from V and 0 bases from J; bases unmatched to any gene: 13. The CDR3 sequence is CASTTGTGLSSYEQYF. The CDR3 region has the DNA TGTGCCAGCACAACCGGGACAGGATTGAGCTCCTACGAGCAGTACTTC.

This clone was counted once. The J gene is TRBJ2-7, the V gene TRBV27; TRBD1 agrees at 9 bases. This CDR3 region has 14 residues. V lost 5 bases, J lost 4 bases, and 6 bases stayed unmatched. CDR1 is MNHEY, CDR2 SMNVEV, per germline (reference sequence). CDR3 loop: CASSLGQGWYEQYV. Here the CDR3 DNA reads TGTGCCAGCAGTCTCGGACAGGGGTGGTACGAGCAGTACGTC.

This chain connects TRBV4-2 to TRBJ2-7, with 7 bases identical to TRBD1. The CDR3 has 14 residues. V shed 2 bases, J shed 0 bases, and the junction held 1 base outside the gene matches. CDR1 is LGHNA and CDR2 is YNFKEQ in the germline V gene. CDR3 sequence reads: CASSQTGDSYEQYF. CDR3 coding DNA: TGTGCCAGCAGCCAAACAGGGGACTCCTACGAGCAGTACTTC.

On this clone: The sample carries other DNA sequences with the same CDR3. The chain couples TRBV7-9 to TRBJ2-6; no clear D gene. This CDR3 is 17 amino acids long. V lost 5 bases and J 0 bases, leaving 14 bases between the germline ends. The V gene's germline CDR1 is SEHNR and CDR2 FQNEAQ (reference sequence). The CDR3 nucleotides are TGTGCCAGCAGCCCGCCCAGGCAGTCCTCTGGGGCCAACGTCCTGACTTTC. This sequence encodes CASSPPRQSSGANVLTF.